The following is a T cell receptor beta chain sequence with its context. This clone was detected only a few times. Its antigen has not been determined. No base-level quality is on record; no much larger clone is a single base apart. These data originate in a study of control samples from healthy donors and cancer patients (dated by TCRdb to about 2020). The trim is 8 bases for V and 4 bases for J, with a gap of 9 bases between the germline ends. The CDR3 spans 11 residues, from the cysteine through the phenylalanine. Only the CDR3 part of the read is kept: 33 bases, read in frame from the first base. CDR1 and CDR2 are read off the germline V gene as MDHEN and SYDVKM. To prepare the library, the immunoSEQ multiplex PCR assay was applied. Drawn from immuneACCESS, this table holds only the in-frame rearrangements with V and J called that TCRdb kept. Clones are partly lost; checked studies trace under half to an unresolved V gene and leave the rest unexplained. The sample profile shows around 140,000 clones; nearly 90% of them were found once. The ten largest clones capture around 6.9% of the sample.

The sequence links TRBV28 to TRBJ2-7; the D segment could be TRBD1, given 6 matching bases. The sequence came from a man aged 50 or older with head and neck cancer. Sequenced material: PBMCs. This receptor has the CDR3 CASSDSYEQYF. The bases read TGTGCCAGCTCGGACAGTTACGAGCAGTACTTC.